These 15 T cell receptor beta chains came from one sample sequenced in a study of molecular identifiers for immune sequencing clone quantification. TCRdb reprocessed the PCR reads with MiXCR, giving one entry per CDR3 protein. The sample lists roughly 40,000 distinct CDR3 sequences; approximately 25% were seen once. The sequencing input was naive CD8+ T cells from blood, with Jurkat cell RNA spiked in. The subset here: FACS-sorted CD8+CD4-CCR7+CD45RA+ naive T cells. These receptor sequences come from a human donor in good health. Some libraries in this study had Jurkat cell RNA spiked in.

This clonotype occurred many times. The chain links TRBV5-4 to TRBJ2-7; D remains unclear. V lost 2 bases to trimming and J lost 3 bases, with 6 bases between them. The germline V gene has CDR1 SGHNT and CDR2 YYREEE (reference sequence). The CDR3 is 12 residues long. CDR3 sequence (DNA): TGTGCCAGCAGCTTCAGGAACTACGAGCAGTACTTC. Protein: CASSFRNYEQYF.

In its sample, this clonotype was seen once. One base away lies a much larger clone, so this may be a sequencing read error. CDR3 DNA: TGTGCCAGCGGCGCCCCTGGCGGGGACACCGGAAGAGTATACGAGCAGTACTTC. Protein: CASGAPGGDTGRVYEQYF. This rearrangement joins TRBV7-9 to TRBJ2-7; D is tentatively TRBD1 or TRBD2 (6 bases each). The CDR3 is made up of 18 amino acids. Germline V gene sequence: CDR1 SEHNR, CDR2 FQNEAQ (reference sequence). The V end was cut by 8 bases, the J end by 4 bases, with 30 bases between.

The chain combines TRBV29-1 with TRBJ2-7, with 10 nucleotides matching TRBD2. The junction had 6 bases not matched to a gene; V was cut back by 2 bases and J by 2 bases. The CDR3 is 15 residues long. The germline V gene has CDR1 SQVTM and CDR2 ANQGSEA. The DNA for the CDR3 is TGCAGCGTTGAACAAACTAGCGGGGTTACCTACGAGCAGTACTTC. Amino acids: CSVEQTSGVTYEQYF.

This clonotype was observed many times. The chain couples TRBV12-3 or TRBV12-4 to TRBJ2-2, with 11 bases that match TRBD1. The junction had 13 bases not matched to a gene; V was cut back by 6 bases and J by 7 bases. This CDR3 is 17 amino acids long. CDR3 residues: CASSSAPGTGGVGELFF. CDR3 nucleotides: TGTGCCAGCAGCTCCGCCCCTGGGACAGGGGGGGTCGGGGAGCTGTTTTTT.

As for this clonotype: Mismatch with germline at one junction end may stem from a read error. This chain connects TRBV5-3 to TRBJ2-3, with TRBD1 matching 8 bases. TRBV5-3 is flagged as an ORF with uncertain function. CDR3 size: 17 residues. The CDR3 DNA is TGTGCCAGCAGCTGGGAGGACAGGGTCATAAGCACGGATACGCAGTATTTT. Protein: CASSWEDRVISTDTQYF.

The chain carries TRBV3-1 and TRBJ1-1; 8 nucleotides line up with TRBD1. The V gene end was trimmed by 8 bases and the J gene end by 4 bases; junction bases not matched to a gene: 15. Germline CDR1 and CDR2: LGHDT and YNNKEL (reference sequence). This CDR3 has 16 amino acids. In DNA, the CDR3 is TGTGCCAGCTCGAAAATGTCCCCAGGACAGGGCACTGAAGCTTTCTTT. Translated: CASSKMSPGQGTEAFF.

This clonotype appeared a few times. A much larger clone lies a single base off, so this may be a read error. The chain is built from TRBV7-2 and TRBJ1-5; D remains unclear. Germline CDR1 SGHTA, CDR2 FQGNSA. The CDR3 has 13 amino acids. The CDR3 protein is CACSPWGNQPQHF. For the CDR3, the DNA is TGTGCCTGCAGTCCGTGGGGCAATCAGCCCCAGCATTTT.

This clonotype was picked up a small number of times. A much bigger clone sits one base away, suggesting this may be a read error. The gene calls are TRBV27 and TRBJ1-5; D is uncertain. Germline assignment: CDR1 MNHEY and CDR2 SMNVEV (reference sequence). The V end lost 6 bases, the J end lost 9 bases, and 15 bases lay between the germline ends. CDR3 length equals 13 residues. CDR3 nucleotide sequence: TGTGCCAGCAGCGAAGCCACGGTTAGGCCCCAGCATTTT. This gives the protein CASSEATVRPQHF.

The chain couples TRBV12-3 or TRBV12-4 to TRBJ1-5; no firm D call. Trimming took 6 bases from V and 2 from J, leaving 11 bases between them. The CDR3 loop spans 14 amino acids. The CDR3 spells CASSHVVGNQPQHF. The CDR3 DNA reads TGTGCCAGCAGCCACGTCGTTGGCAATCAGCCCCAGCATTTT.

In this sample, this clonotype turned up many times. In DNA, the CDR3 is TGCGCCAGCAGCCAAGACCGGGACAGGGGGTTTGATACGCAGTATTTT. This encodes CASSQDRDRGFDTQYF. V usage is TRBV4-3 and J usage is TRBJ2-3, with 11 bases that match TRBD1. V dropped 0 bases and J dropped 6; count of bases not matched to a gene: 5. Germline V gives CDR1 LGHNA, CDR2 YSLEER. The CDR3 covers 16 residues.

The table lists this clonotype with many counts. V and J are TRBV7-9 and TRBJ2-7; a weak D match, TRBD2 (5 bases). The V end was cut by 3 bases, the J end by 6 bases, with 15 bases between. This CDR3 has 14 amino acids. Germline assignment: CDR1 SEHNR and CDR2 FQNEAQ (reference sequence). CDR3 nucleotide sequence: TGTGCCAGCAGCTTTGCCAGGATTGAGGGCGAGCAGTACTTC. Encoded protein: CASSFARIEGEQYF.

Remarks on this clonotype: It may be a read error: a sequence one base away is much more abundant. The chain is built from TRBV5-1 and TRBJ2-7; D is perhaps TRBD1 (6 bases). Germline V gives CDR1 SGHRS, CDR2 YFSETQ. This CDR3 has 15 residues. The CDR3 region is CASSLFQGKGYGQYF. The CDR3 DNA reads TGCGCCAGCAGCTTGTTCCAGGGGAAGGGGTACGGGCAGTACTTC. The whole variable domain, filled in from reference TRBV5-1 and TRBJ2-7, reads KAGVTQTPRYLIKTRGQQVTLSCSPISGHRSVSWYQQTPGQGLQFLFEYFSETQRNKGNFPGRFSGRQFSNSRSEMNVSTLELGDSALYLCASSLFQGKGYGQYFGPGTRLTVT.

This clonotype was detected ten times or more. This chain uses TRBV19 with TRBJ2-7; D is unclear. Trimming cost V 3 bases and J 1 base, with 7 bases left between them. This CDR3 spans 13 amino acids. CDR1 LNHDA and CDR2 SQIVND come from the germline V gene (reference sequence). The CDR3: CASSIDGSYEQYF. CDR3 nucleotides: TGTGCCAGTAGTATCGACGGGTCCTACGAGCAGTACTTC. Drawing the rest from reference TRBV19 and TRBJ2-7, the complete variable domain is DGGITQSPKYLFRKEGQNVTLSCEQNLNHDAMYWYRQDPGQGLRLIYYSQIVNDFQKGDIAEGYSVSREKKESFPLTVTSAQKNPTAFYLCASSIDGSYEQYFGPGTRLTVT.

Regarding this clonotype: This clone may be a read error of a much larger clone one base away. The CDR3 bases are TGCAGTGCTAGAGGGGAGTGGACAGGCTCGATCACCGGGGAGCTGCTTTTT. Its protein is CSARGEWTGSITGELLF. This rearrangement joins TRBV20-1 to TRBJ2-2; 7 bases agree with TRBD1. This CDR3 is 17 amino acids long. The germline CDR1 and CDR2 sequences are DFQATT and SNEGSKA (reference sequence).

In this sample, this clonotype turned up many times. The chain is built from TRBV7-9 and TRBJ2-1, with D hard to call. The germline V gene encodes CDR1 SEHNR and CDR2 FQNEAQ (reference sequence). CDR3 length: 13 residues. V was trimmed by 1 base and J by 4 bases, leaving 5 bases between them. CDR3 sequence (DNA): TGTGCCAGCAGCTTAGGAAGTTACAATGAGCAGTTCTTC. Residues: CASSLGSYNEQFF.